This paragraph covers one T cell receptor beta chain sequence. Its antigen is as yet unknown. The source of the sample is a study of cytomegalovirus exposure and HLA in healthy donors. General observations from the study: TCR beta V- and J-gene trimming, according to a later analysis, was linked to a missense DCLRE1C variant. The study flagged approximately 180 TCR beta chains as cytomegalovirus-associated. V segments that were indistinguishable, TRBV6-2 and TRBV6-3 among them, were omitted from analysis. The likely explanation for a cluster of highly shared sequence variants was sequencing artifact.

CDR1 is SSHAT, CDR2 FNYEAQ, per germline (reference sequence). Losses at the gene ends were 10 bases for V and 5 bases for J; bases not matched to a gene: 9. The CDR3 is 14 residues long. With 60 Vbeta and 13 Jbeta primers, the PCR was carried out. Using immunoSEQ multiplex PCR, the repertoire was profiled, and TCRdb retains in-frame clones only, with some absent. The top ten clones hold 1.2% of a sample with more than 110,000 clones, 75% to 90% of them seen once. The V call is TRBV7-7, the J call TRBJ2-2, with 8 nucleotides matching TRBD1. Sequencing was carried out using PBMCs. The TCR sequence derives from a female donor in good health and CMV-seronegative. In DNA form, the CDR3 reads TGTGCCATTCTGGAACAGGGGGGAACCGGGGAGCTGTTTTTT. Protein: CAILEQGGTGELFF.